The T cell receptor (beta chain) under discussion was sequenced for a study of immune evolution from preneoplasia to lung adenocarcinoma. Profiled with immunoSEQ multiplex PCR; TCRdb holds only in-frame clones, not every one. The sample records 2,500 to 3,000 clones, about 86% being singletons. Resections took place in Japan or China from 2014 to 2017. Each case's diagnosis was confirmed by two pathologists on H&E. Germline CDR1 SGHNT, CDR2 YYREEE (reference sequence). V was cut by 4 bases and J by 4 bases, with 14 bases left in between. The CDR3 loop spans 14 amino acids. The receptor was isolated from a person aged 65-85 years with invasive lung adenocarcinoma. Sequenced input: FFPE invasive lung adenocarcinoma tissue. This chain uses TRBV5-4 with TRBJ1-1, with TRBD1 as a possible D gene (5 bases). CDR3 loop: CASSQGLVATEAFF. In nucleotides, the CDR3 is TGTGCCAGCAGCCAGGGACTTGTAGCCACTGAAGCTTTCTTT.